A single sample gave rise to the 16 T cell receptor beta chains below, sequenced in a study of cytotoxic CD8 clonotypes in ibrutinib-treated CLL. Method: immunoSEQ multiplex PCR; TCRdb's copy keeps in-frame clones and lacks some. This sample carries about 35,000 clones, 65% to 75% of them seen once, and the ten largest clones take around 17%. The specimen was PBMCs, collected at disease progression, from a patient treated with ibrutinib. These receptors were collected from a human donor with chronic lymphocytic leukemia.

The sample holds one count of this clone. This chain connects TRBV4-2 to TRBJ2-3, with D unclear. Germline lookup yields CDR1 LGHNA and CDR2 YNFKEQ. Trimming shortened V by 4 bases and J by 0 bases, and 14 bases separated the two germline ends. CDR3 size: 16 residues. The CDR3 spells CASSPSPWASTDTQYF. The CDR3, as DNA: TGTGCCAGCAGCCCGAGCCCGTGGGCCAGCACAGATACGCAGTATTTT.

This chain connects TRBV5-4 to TRBJ2-4; D may be TRBD2 (6 bases). The germline V gene encodes CDR1 SGHNT and CDR2 YYREEE (reference sequence). Trimming stripped 5 bases from V and 0 bases from J, with 15 bases between. The CDR3 is made up of 16 amino acids. CDR3 sequence: CASSPGGTSAKNIQYF. CDR3 nucleotides: TGTGCCAGCAGTCCCGGCGGGACGTCAGCCAAAAACATTCAGTACTTC.

The rearrangement uses TRBV7-9 and TRBJ2-5, with D possibly matching TRBD2 (5 bases). The germline gives CDR1 SEHNR, CDR2 FQNEAQ (reference sequence). The CDR3 runs to 12 residues. V was cut by 5 bases and J by 11 bases, with 15 bases left in between. The CDR3 DNA follows: TGTGCCAGCAGCCAGAGTGGTAGGGAGCAGTACTTC. It translates to CASSQSGREQYF.

Remarks on this clone: The junction does not match germline at one end; this may be a read error. The same CDR3 also results from other DNA sequences found in this sample. The CDR3 coding sequence is TGCGCCAGCGGCTCGGGACAGTTAAACACCATATATTTT. As protein: CASGSGQLNTIYF. This chain joins TRBV28 and TRBJ1-3, with 7 bases fitting TRBD1. There are 13 residues in the CDR3. The germline V gene has CDR1 MDHEN and CDR2 SYDVKM.

This clone was detected only a few times. The chain combines TRBV4-1 with TRBJ2-7, with a tentative D call TRBD2 (6 bases). The CDR3 is 14 amino acids. Germline V gene sequence: CDR1 MGHRA, CDR2 YSYEKL. V shed 4 bases and J shed 6 bases, with 16 bases lying between them. Here the CDR3 reads CASSRGGATSEQYF. In DNA form, the CDR3 reads TGCGCCAGCAGCCGGGGCGGGGCGACCTCCGAGCAGTACTTC.

The gene calls are TRBV2 and TRBJ1-1; TRBD1 matches at 9 bases. In germline, CDR1 is SNHLY, CDR2 FYNNEI. J was trimmed by 0 bases and V by 8 bases; bases with no gene match: 4. This CDR3 has 14 residues. CDR3 nucleotide sequence: TGTGCCAGCGGGACAGGGACGATGAACACTGAAGCTTTCTTT. It is translated as CASGTGTMNTEAFF.

This clone has a single count. The chain is built from TRBV5-1 and TRBJ2-2; 10 bases match TRBD1. The CDR3 has 15 residues. J lost 7 bases, V lost 3 bases, and 6 bases had no gene match. Per germline, CDR1 SGHRS and CDR2 YFSETQ. The CDR3 loop is CASSSDRGHSGELFF. The CDR3 DNA reads as TGCGCCAGCAGCTCCGACAGGGGGCATAGCGGGGAGCTGTTTTTT.

The V and J genes are TRBV5-1 and TRBJ2-7, with no clear D. Germline V gene sequence: CDR1 SGHRS, CDR2 YFSETQ. The CDR3 contains 14 residues. Trimming shortened V by 0 bases and J by 6 bases, and 13 bases separated the two germline ends. DNA of the CDR3: TGCGCCAGCAGCTTGGGGCCTAGAACCTCCGAGCAGTACTTC. This gives the protein CASSLGPRTSEQYF.

The chain combines TRBV4-2 with TRBJ2-2, with a weak D call TRBD2 (6 bases). This CDR3 has 15 amino acids. V lost 2 bases and J lost 7, with 14 bases in between. Germline V CDR1 and CDR2: LGHNA, YNFKEQ. The CDR3 nucleotides are TGTGCCAGCAGCCAACGGGACGGCGGGGACGGGGAGCTGTTTTTT. Translating gives CASSQRDGGDGELFF.

In its sample, this clone was seen once. The chain couples TRBV4-1 to TRBJ2-5; D is perhaps TRBD1 (6 bases). Per the germline V gene, CDR1 is MGHRA and CDR2 is YSYEKL. This CDR3 region has 16 residues. The V end lost 0 bases, the J end lost 5 bases, and 16 bases lay between the germline ends. The CDR3 loop reads CASSQDVAGARETQYF. DNA of the CDR3: TGCGCCAGCAGCCAAGACGTGGCAGGGGCTCGGGAGACCCAGTACTTC.

The V call is TRBV19, the J call TRBJ2-1; 12 bases map to TRBD2. The CDR3 covers 20 residues. The junction had 13 bases not matched to a gene; V was cut back by 4 bases and J by 0 bases. The germline V gene has CDR1 LNHDA and CDR2 SQIVND (reference sequence). The CDR3 region is CASSTRLAGVLQSSYNEQFF. The CDR3 region has the DNA TGTGCCAGTAGTACCCGACTAGCGGGGGTCCTCCAGAGCTCCTACAATGAGCAGTTCTTC.

This CDR3 is CASSEAGVKQFF. In nucleotides, the CDR3 is TGTGCCAGCAGTGAAGCCGGAGTTAAGCAGTTCTTC. The rearrangement uses TRBV6-1 and TRBJ2-1; D remains ambiguous. Germline loops: CDR1 MNHNS, CDR2 SASEGT. V was pared by 0 bases and J by 11 bases, with 8 bases between. The CDR3 length is 12 residues.

The V and J genes are TRBV6-6 and TRBJ2-3; D gene unclear. This CDR3 is built from 16 residues. The germline V gene encodes CDR1 MNHNY and CDR2 SVGAGI (reference sequence). V shed 6 bases and J shed 2 bases, with 18 bases lying between them. The CDR3 here is CASSQHSGYSTDTQYF. The DNA of the CDR3 is TGTGCCAGCAGCCAACATAGTGGCTACTCCACAGATACGCAGTATTTT.

The J gene is TRBJ1-2, the V gene TRBV6-6; 9 bases line up with TRBD1. The CDR3 consists of 16 residues. Germline-derived CDR1 and CDR2 are MNHNY and SVGAGI (reference sequence). J was trimmed by 7 bases and V by 6 bases; bases with no gene match: 15. This CDR3 reads CASSFKGQGSFSGYTF. In DNA form, the CDR3 reads TGTGCCAGCAGCTTTAAGGGACAGGGATCATTCAGTGGCTACACCTTC.

This clone has more than one count but fewer than ten. V usage is TRBV4-1 and J usage is TRBJ1-1, with D unresolved. CDR1 and CDR2 (germline): MGHRA, YSYEKL. V was trimmed by 2 bases and J by 0 bases, leaving 10 bases between them. The CDR3 is 15 residues long. The CDR3 spells CASSQRSGLNTEAFF. CDR3 DNA: TGCGCCAGCAGCCAAAGATCTGGGCTGAACACTGAAGCTTTCTTT.

The chain recombines TRBV5-1 with TRBJ2-5; 8 nucleotides agree with TRBD1. J lost 5 bases, V lost 3 bases, and 6 bases had no gene match. The CDR3 has 14 amino acids. The germline CDR1 and CDR2 sequences are SGHRS and YFSETQ. DNA for the CDR3: TGCGCCAGCAGCTCAAGACAGGGGAAGGAGACCCAGTACTTC. Its protein product is CASSSRQGKETQYF.